Shown below are 12 T cell receptor beta chains from a single sample sequenced in a study of Ad26.COV2.S vaccination and SARS-CoV-2 variants. The assay was immunoSEQ multiplex PCR, and TCRdb's table has in-frame clones only and misses some. The data show about 180,000 clones, approximately 88% seen once. Sequenced here: peripheral blood, sampled after recovery from COVID-19. Receptors were obtained from a human donor who had recovered from COVID-19.

In its sample, this clone was seen a few times. J is TRBJ1-3 and V is TRBV15; D remains ambiguous. The CDR3 loop spans 13 amino acids. Trimming pared 1 base from V and 4 bases from J, leaving 5 bases between. CDR1 and CDR2 from the germline V gene are LNHNV and YYDKDF (reference sequence). As DNA, the CDR3 is TGTGCCACCAGCAGAGCGAAGGGAAACACCATATATTTT. Its translation is CATSRAKGNTIYF.

V usage is TRBV6-5 and J usage is TRBJ2-7; D unresolved. The V end lost 6 bases, the J end lost 2 bases, and 8 bases lay between the germline ends. The CDR3 is 12 residues long. Germline V gene lookup returns CDR1 MNHEY and CDR2 SVGAGI. CDR3 in amino acids: CASSSFTYEQYF. CDR3 bases: TGTGCCAGCAGCAGCTTCACCTACGAGCAGTACTTC.

The sample holds one count of this clone. The chain uses TRBV15 and TRBJ1-4; a weak D match, TRBD1 (6 bases). Germline CDR1 and CDR2: LNHNV and YYDKDF (reference sequence). CDR3 size: 15 residues. The V end lost 5 bases, the J end lost 7 bases, and 17 bases lay between the germline ends. The CDR3 DNA reads as TGTGCCACCAGCGCTCCGATGGGGGGGCGTGAAAAACTGTTTTTT. As protein: CATSAPMGGREKLFF.

V usage is TRBV3-1 (or the pseudogene TRBV3-2) and J usage is TRBJ2-1, with a tentative D call TRBD2 (6 bases). The V and J ends lost 0 bases and 4 bases respectively, with 16 bases between them. Germline V gives CDR1 LGHDT, CDR2 YNNKEL (reference sequence). The CDR3 sequence is 17 residues long. CDR3 in DNA: TGTGCCAGCAGCCAAGATAGGGGACTCAGCCTTTACAATGAGCAGTTCTTC. Translated: CASSQDRGLSLYNEQFF.

The V and J genes are TRBV6-6 and TRBJ2-1; the match to TRBD2 covers 7 bases. The CDR3 contains 15 residues. Germline-derived CDR1 and CDR2 are MNHNY and SVGAGI (reference sequence). The V and J ends lost 2 bases and 8 bases, in that order; junction bases with no gene match: 9. The CDR3 coding sequence is TGTGCCAGCAGTTACACCTCCGGGGGGAGGGATGAGCAGTTCTTC. It translates to CASSYTSGGRDEQFF.

CDR3 protein: CASSWISGRAPDEQFF. For the CDR3, the DNA is TGTGCCAGCAGCTGGATCAGCGGGAGGGCCCCGGATGAGCAGTTCTTC. The chain is built from TRBV5-6 and TRBJ2-1; 10 bases fit TRBD2. This CDR3 contains 16 residues. With V trimmed by 3 bases and J by 8 bases, 11 bases remained unmatched. Germline V gene sequence: CDR1 SGHDT, CDR2 YYEEEE.

The rearrangement joins TRBV28 to TRBJ1-2; D might be TRBD1 (6 bases). Germline values: CDR1 MDHEN, CDR2 SYDVKM. V gave up 5 bases and J gave up 8 bases, with 12 bases separating them. The CDR3 sequence is 12 residues long. CDR3 sequence reads: CASSRGGLGYTF. CDR3 coding DNA: TGTGCCAGCAGTAGGGGGGGTTTAGGCTACACCTTC.

This clone was counted a few times. The chain employs TRBV7-3 and TRBJ2-2, with D uncertain. Between the trimmed V and J ends, which lost 5 bases and 2 bases, there was a span of 15 bases. The CDR3 totals 16 residues. The germline V gene has CDR1 SGHTA and CDR2 FQGTGA. This CDR3 is CASSASGVQNTGELFF. DNA of the CDR3: TGTGCCAGCAGCGCGTCCGGTGTCCAAAACACCGGGGAGCTGTTTTTT.

The chain is built from TRBV7-9 and TRBJ2-7; 14 positions match TRBD2. V was clipped by 5 bases and J by 0 bases; unmatched bases: 6. Germline V lookup: CDR1 SEHNR, CDR2 FQNEAQ (reference sequence). The CDR3 sequence is 17 residues long. CDR3 loop: CASSGGLAGALSYEQYF. CDR3 nucleotides: TGTGCCAGCAGCGGGGGACTAGCGGGGGCCCTCTCCTACGAGCAGTACTTC.

This chain connects TRBV6-6 to TRBJ1-2, with a weak D call TRBD1 (6 bases). The CDR3 consists of 14 residues. V was clipped by 7 bases and J by 6 bases, with 18 bases between them. Germline V gene data show CDR1 as MNHNY and CDR2 as SVGAGI (reference sequence). The CDR3 loop is CASTTAQGINGYTF. The CDR3 DNA follows: TGTGCCAGCACCACCGCCCAGGGGATAAATGGCTACACCTTC.

This sequence joins TRBV3-1 (or the pseudogene TRBV3-2) and TRBJ2-3; D is perhaps TRBD1 or TRBD2 (5 bases each). This CDR3 comprises 16 residues. Germline V gene lookup returns CDR1 LGHDT and CDR2 YNNKEL (reference sequence). V lost 1 base, J lost 3 bases, and 14 bases lay in between. For the CDR3, the DNA is TGTGCCAGCAGCCAAGCGGGGTTAAAGGGGACAGATACGCAGTATTTT. Protein sequence: CASSQAGLKGTDTQYF.

The gene calls are TRBV19 and TRBJ2-1, with D unclear. CDR3 length: 14 residues. Per germline, CDR1 LNHDA and CDR2 SQIVND (reference sequence). V gave up 1 base and J gave up 5 bases, with 9 bases separating them. The CDR3 DNA follows: TGTGCCAGTAGTATAGCGGCAGGACACAATGAGCAGTTCTTC. Translated, it gives CASSIAAGHNEQFF.